This TCR beta chain is drawn from a study of vaccination effects on CD4 cells after COVID-19 (dated by TCRdb to 2022 to 2024). About the study as a whole: In the ViraFEST assay, PBMC were stimulated with viral peptide pools, and antigen-specific CD4+ T cell clonotypes were then identified by expansion using TCR sequencing. In both COVID-19 convalescent patients and infection-naive vaccine recipients, the study compared SARS-CoV-2 spike-specific CD4+ TCR repertoires from before mRNA vaccination with those from after it. Across the study, the median time from the second dose to post-vaccine sampling was 72 days (range 14 to 241). Approximately 2 million PBMC per well were cultured in IMDM with about 5.1% human AB serum, 10 IU/ml IL-2 and gentamicin, plus 10 ug/ml peptides. A total of 10 COVID-19 convalescent patients and a handful of SARS-CoV-2-naive healthy vaccine recipients were included in the full study. The Oncomine TCR Beta short-read assay on an Illumina iSeq 100 was used to sequence cultures from other donors in the study.

The method was the immunoSEQ multiplex PCR assay. DNA from the CD4+ T cells that had been cultured and isolated underwent TCR beta CDR3 sequencing. The study's processing was this. The analysis removed non-productive TCR sequences, trimmed reads to the CDR3 region, and retained only CDR3s that were 7 or more amino acids long. The MANAFEST web app was used to pick out antigen-specific clonotypes by comparing their expansion in peptide wells with that in reference cultures. Positive clones required FDR<0.05 expansion versus reference and all other wells, odds ratio above 5, and frequency above 0.1% in two replicate wells. Cross-reactive clonotypes were defined as significantly expanded in SARS-CoV-2 spike wells and in at least one common cold coronavirus spike condition. CDR3 similarity was assessed by Levenshtein distance with the stringdist R package, and unrooted trees were built with ape in R 3.6.1. TCRdb carries this immuneACCESS record with in-frame sequences only. Its versions omit some clonotypes, under half of them owing to an unresolved V gene in the studies checked, with the rest unexplained. Clonal size and the V and J genes are those of that table, whereas D and trimming came from the DNA. The table for this sample lists about 45,000 clones; less than 85% of them were counted only once. The ten most abundant clones make up around 6.7% of the sample.

V is reduced by 1 base and J by 1 base, leaving a spacing of 8 bases between them. The germline V gene yields WSHSY for CDR1 and SAAADI for CDR2. From cysteine to phenylalanine, the CDR3 is 15 amino acids long. Kept here is only the CDR3 DNA, which spans 45 bases and is read in frame from base 1. Remarks on this clone: Its recognized antigen is unknown. No quality values exist for individual bases; no much larger clone is one base distant.

After more than 9 days of culture, CD4+ T cells were isolated with the EasySep CD4+ T cell isolation kit. Each participant got two doses of an mRNA SARS-CoV-2 vaccine, either BNT162b2 or mRNA-1273. Negative nucleocapsid antibody results before and after vaccination confirmed that the healthy vaccine recipients had no prior SARS-CoV-2 infection. On days 3 and 7, half of the culture medium was replaced with fresh IL-2-containing medium. Unless noted otherwise, every peptide stimulation condition was cultured in triplicate wells. Using Ficoll-Paque Plus gradient centrifugation, PBMC were separated from whole blood and then either used fresh or cryopreserved at -140C. Genomic DNA was extracted from cultured CD4+ T cells with the QIAamp micro DNA kit. Study-level results and caveats: Among healthy vaccine recipients, nearly all vaccine-induced clones were SARS-CoV-2 mono-reactive, and just 1 of 255 was cross-reactive with common cold coronaviruses. Clones induced by infection and clones induced by vaccination both contracted markedly at late timepoints after vaccination, which fits with T cell responses waning over time. Limitations of the study were the small number of convalescent patients and the absence of early post-infection timepoints.

This receptor was identified in a human donor who received a COVID-19 vaccine. The rearranged chain carries TRBV10-2 and TRBJ1-3, and perhaps TRBD1 as D gene, on 6 matching bases. This specimen was CD4+ T cells from PBMCs cultured without peptide, taken after COVID-19 vaccination. For the CDR3, the sequence is CASSEWQGSGNTIYF. The nucleotides are TGCGCCAGCAGTGAGTGGCAGGGGTCTGGAAACACCATATATTTT.